This T cell receptor (beta chain) was observed in a study of shared clonotypes between healthy human individuals (dated by TCRdb to the early 2020s). For context, the study as a whole: Three men and a couple of women, aged 18 to 49 years, made up the cohort. For each donor, CD4 naive and CD4 memory were each run on three plates, CD8 naive on two plates, and CD8 memory on one plate. Blood TCR repertoires of about five healthy adults were deeply sequenced to estimate repertoire size and the extent of clonotype sharing between individuals. To increase sequencing depth and limit assay-specific biases, different laboratories used diverse techniques to prepare libraries and sequence TCR repertoires. Between about 0.94 and 8.9 billion PBMCs per donor were obtained by leukapheresis. What the research found in general, with its limitations: Pairwise subsampling led to the expectation that sequencing depth would affect the degree of clonotype sharing among donors. The small number of donors limited the genetic and exposure-history diversity represented. Across several donors, approximately 5% of naive CD4, 3% to 3.5% of naive CD8, under 2.5% of memory CD4, and around 0.4% of memory CD8 clonotypes were shared. Rarefaction of sorted-subset datasets indicated incomplete sequencing despite the large sequencing depth. Compared with non-shared clonotypes, the clonotypes found in all four sorted-subset donors had higher generation probabilities. Estimated clonotype richness was generally larger for naive than for memory subsets. Sampling was limited to blood, and TCR repertoires in tissue likely differ from TCR repertoires in blood.

The cysteine opens and the phenylalanine closes a CDR3 of 13 amino acids. The sequence is cut down to CDR3 DNA, 39 bases in frame from base 1. The germline V gene gives CDR1 as KGHSH and CDR2 as LQKENI. The donors were healthy, HIV-negative adults with no recently reported acute infections or vaccinations. All donors were Caucasian adults living in Nashville, Tennessee, USA. CD4+ T cells were enriched by magnetic negative selection; naive cells were then positively selected on CD45RA, and the negative fraction formed the memory subset. Blood was collected by leukapheresis, and PBMCs were isolated by Ficoll-Histopaque density gradient centrifugation and then cryopreserved in liquid nitrogen vapor phase. Analytical flow cytometry was used to check the purity and quantity of every magnetically sorted T cell population. Genomic DNA was isolated from every sorted fraction and measured by UV absorbance on a Nanodrop 2000c.

TCR CDR3 regions were amplified from genomic DNA by multiplex PCR using the deep immunoSEQ assay. Extracted genomic DNA from each cell subset was spread evenly across all wells of several immunoSEQ 96-well plates, with each plate serving as a replicate. For sorted subsets, each replicate PCR was loaded with 200 ng genomic DNA, equivalent to 30,000 or so T cell genomes. Purified libraries were quantified with a Qubit 3.0 fluorometer, sized on a Bioanalyzer 2100, and re-quantified with the KAPA Library Quantification kit. Every immunoSEQ 96-well plate was sequenced on a separate single-read 150-cycle Illumina NextSeq 550 flow cell. From the authors' description of their analysis: Because the immunoSEQ output held only junctional sequences and lacked quality scores, the filtering could not match the filtering applied to full-length reads. Sequences were annotated with PyIR, a Python wrapper for IgBLAST v1.9, using IMGT germline references to assign V/J genes and CDR3. Reads were removed for weak V/J assignments (E-value above 1e-6), missing CDR3, stop codons, out-of-frame junctions, or ambiguous translated residues. V3J clonotypes were defined as sequences sharing the same inferred V gene, J gene, and CDR3 amino acid sequence. To compute the percentage overlap between repertoires, the number of shared unique clonotypes was divided by the size of the smaller repertoire. Repertoire richness was assessed with RTK rarefaction, the Chao1 estimator, and Recon v2.1 estimates of unobserved clonotypes. Generation probabilities for all TCRbeta clonotypes obtained by the gDNA method from several donors were computed using OLGA. TCRdb took this table from immuneACCESS and kept in-frame rearrangements with V and J called. Such tables lack part of the clones; where checked against another copy, unresolved V genes explain under half of the gap, and the rest is unexplained. That table supplies the V and J calls and clone size; D and trimming were determined from the DNA. The table for this sample lists 330,000 or so clones; around two thirds of them were counted only once. Together, the top ten hold approximately 10% of the sample.

Details on this clone: Its antigen remains unidentified. Sequence at one end of the junction differs from germline and may be a read error.

The source material was memory CD4+ T cells sorted from blood. The intended sense of this specimen's cell subset or site label: CD45RA-negative fraction. Rearrangement joined TRBV18 to TRBJ2-5, with no confidently assigned D gene. This clonotype was obtained from a man aged 30 to 39 in good health. The CDR3 is CASSPERQGTQYF. The nucleotide sequence is TGTGCCAGCTCACCCGAGCGCCAAGGGACCCAGTACTTC. Joined to the reference TRBV18 and TRBJ2-5 proteins, this CDR3 gives the full variable domain: NAGVMQNPRHLVRRRGQEARLRCSPMKGHSHVYWYRQLPEEGLKFMVYLQKENIIDESGMPKERFSAEFPKEGPSILRIQQVVRGDSAAYFCASSPERQGTQYFGPGTRLLVL.